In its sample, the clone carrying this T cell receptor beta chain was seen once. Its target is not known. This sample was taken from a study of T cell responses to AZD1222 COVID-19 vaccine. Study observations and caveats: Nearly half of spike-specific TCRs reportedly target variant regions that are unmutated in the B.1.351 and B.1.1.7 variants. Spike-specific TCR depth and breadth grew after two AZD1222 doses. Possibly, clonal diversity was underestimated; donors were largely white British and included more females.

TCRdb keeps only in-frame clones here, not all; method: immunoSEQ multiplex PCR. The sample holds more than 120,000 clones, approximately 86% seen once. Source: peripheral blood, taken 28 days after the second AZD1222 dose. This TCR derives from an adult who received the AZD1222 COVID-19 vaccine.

The CDR3 loop is CASSYSDTQYF. The CDR3 DNA reads as TGTGCCAGCAGTTACTCTGATACGCAGTATTTT. The chain carries TRBV6-9 and TRBJ2-3; no firm D call. The CDR3 contains 11 residues. The V gene lost 3 bases and the J gene lost 6 bases, with 4 bases spanning the gap. Germline V gene sequence: CDR1 MNHGY, CDR2 SVAAGI.